This T cell receptor (beta chain) was recorded in a study of cytomegalovirus exposure and HLA in healthy donors. Study-wide results and caveats: The productive fraction for most TCR beta V segments was about 90% or about 30% in an earlier analysis.

The PCR used 60 Vbeta and 13 Jbeta primers. TCRdb keeps only in-frame clones here, not all; method: immunoSEQ multiplex PCR. This sample has about 240,000 clones, with 75% to 85% found just once. For this clone: What it binds is not known.

The germline CDR1 and CDR2 sequences are SNHLY and FYNNEI. Trimming shortened V by 6 bases and J by 7 bases, and 15 bases separated the two germline ends. There are 14 residues in the CDR3. Among the donors, all were healthy bone marrow donors. The chain carries TRBV2 and TRBJ1-4, with D possibly being TRBD1 (6 bases). Sequenced input: PBMCs. The sequence was obtained from a woman in her fifties or sixties in good health and CMV-seropositive. The CDR3 here is CASRVQGGGEKLFF. Here the CDR3 DNA reads TGTGCCAGCAGGGTGCAAGGGGGTGGTGAAAAACTGTTTTTT.